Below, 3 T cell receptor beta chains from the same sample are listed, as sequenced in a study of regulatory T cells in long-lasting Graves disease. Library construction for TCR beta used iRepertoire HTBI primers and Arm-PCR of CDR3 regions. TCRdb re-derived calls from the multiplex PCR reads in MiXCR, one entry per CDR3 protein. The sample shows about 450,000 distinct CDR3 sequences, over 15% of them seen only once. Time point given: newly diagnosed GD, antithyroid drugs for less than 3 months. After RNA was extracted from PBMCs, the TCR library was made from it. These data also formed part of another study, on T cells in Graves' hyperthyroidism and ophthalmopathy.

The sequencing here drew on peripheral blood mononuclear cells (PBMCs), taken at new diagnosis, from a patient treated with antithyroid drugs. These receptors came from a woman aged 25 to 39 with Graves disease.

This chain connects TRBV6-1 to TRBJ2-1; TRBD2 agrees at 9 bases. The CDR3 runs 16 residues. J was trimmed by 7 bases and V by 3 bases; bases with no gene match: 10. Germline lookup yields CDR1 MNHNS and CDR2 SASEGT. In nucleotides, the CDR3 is TGTGCCAGCAGTGATCTAGCGGGACCTTGGGGAAATGAGCAGTTCTTC. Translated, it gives CASSDLAGPWGNEQFF.

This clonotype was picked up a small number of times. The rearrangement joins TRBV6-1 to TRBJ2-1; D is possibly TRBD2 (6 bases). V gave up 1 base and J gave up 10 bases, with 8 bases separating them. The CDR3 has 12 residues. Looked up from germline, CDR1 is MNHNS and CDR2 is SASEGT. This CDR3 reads CASSEDLAEQFF. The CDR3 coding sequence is TGTGCCAGCAGTGAAGACCTAGCGGAGCAGTTCTTC.

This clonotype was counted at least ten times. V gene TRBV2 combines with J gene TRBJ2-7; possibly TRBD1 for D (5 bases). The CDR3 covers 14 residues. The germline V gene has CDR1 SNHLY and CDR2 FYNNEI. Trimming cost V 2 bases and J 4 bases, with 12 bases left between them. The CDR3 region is CASSETYDSYEQYF. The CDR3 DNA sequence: TGTGCCAGCAGTGAAACATACGACAGTTACGAGCAGTACTTC.